This T cell receptor (beta chain) was recorded in a study of CD4 T cell repertoires in COVID-19. Study information: After less than 12 days of IL-2 expansion, CFSE-low cells were relabeled and restimulated with other coronavirus spikes. Overall study findings and caveats: SARS-CoV and/or HKU1 spike cultures shared between roughly 6 and 27% of SARS-CoV-2 clonotypes. Suggested intraclonal diversification: top SARS-CoV-2-reactive clonotypes appeared in two or three memory subsets.

Here immunoSEQ multiplex PCR was the method, and the copy in TCRdb shows in-frame clones only, minus some. The sample records fewer than 25,000 clones, about nine tenths being singletons. CDR3 size: 14 residues. Germline CDR1 reads GTSNPN; CDR2 reads SVGIG (reference sequence). No culture step preceded sequencing of the ex vivo isolated memory T cells. For this clone: Its cognate antigen is unknown.

The chain employs TRBV30 and TRBJ2-1, with TRBD1 matching over 10 bases. Source: central memory CD4+ T cells from blood, taken before the COVID-19 pandemic. The TCR originated in a human donor who had COVID-19. The chain's CDR3 is CAIGTGVSYNEQFF. The DNA of the CDR3 is TGTGCGATTGGGACAGGGGTCTCCTACAATGAGCAGTTCTTC.